This T cell receptor beta chain comes out of a study of Ad26.COV2.S vaccination and SARS-CoV-2 variants. V gave up 5 bases and J gave up 2 bases, with 25 bases separating them. Germline V gene data show CDR1 as SGHAT and CDR2 as FQNNGV. The CDR3 extends over 18 amino acids. Treatment here: 15 to 20 received Ad26.COV2.S at low or high dose, single or two shots; roughly five received placebo; per-sample allocation not given. Sampling was done on day 63 after the first vaccine or placebo injection. Sequencing used immunoSEQ multiplex PCR; TCRdb keeps in-frame clones, though not all of them. The sample lists some 480,000 clones; around nine tenths were seen once.

The sequencing used peripheral blood, collected in a trial of Ad26.COV2.S vaccine versus placebo. The genes are TRBV11-2 and TRBJ2-7; the D gene is possibly TRBD1 (5 bases). This sequence was found in a person between 18 and 59 years old who received the Ad26.COV2.S COVID-19 vaccine or a placebo. This CDR3 reads CASSPWVKGGRGTYEQYF. The CDR3 bases are TGTGCCAGCAGCCCATGGGTAAAGGGCGGAAGGGGAACCTACGAGCAGTACTTC. The whole variable domain, remainder taken from reference TRBV11-2 and TRBJ2-7, is EAGVAQSPRYKIIEKRQSVAFWCNPISGHATLYWYQQILGQGPKLLIQFQNNGVVDDSQLPKDRFSAERLKGVDSTLKIQPAKLEDSAVYLCASSPWVKGGRGTYEQYFGPGTRLTVT.